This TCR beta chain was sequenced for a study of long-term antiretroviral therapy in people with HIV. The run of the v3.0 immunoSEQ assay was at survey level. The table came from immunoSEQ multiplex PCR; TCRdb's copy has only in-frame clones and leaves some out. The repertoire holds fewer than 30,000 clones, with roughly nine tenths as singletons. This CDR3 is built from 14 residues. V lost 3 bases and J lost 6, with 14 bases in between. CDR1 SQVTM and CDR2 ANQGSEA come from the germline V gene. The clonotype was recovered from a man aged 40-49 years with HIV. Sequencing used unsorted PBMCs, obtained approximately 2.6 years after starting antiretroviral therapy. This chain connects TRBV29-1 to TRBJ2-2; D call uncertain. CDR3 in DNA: TGCAGCGTTGAGGTTTGGCCCTCCCCCGGGGAGCTGTTTTTT. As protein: CSVEVWPSPGELFF.